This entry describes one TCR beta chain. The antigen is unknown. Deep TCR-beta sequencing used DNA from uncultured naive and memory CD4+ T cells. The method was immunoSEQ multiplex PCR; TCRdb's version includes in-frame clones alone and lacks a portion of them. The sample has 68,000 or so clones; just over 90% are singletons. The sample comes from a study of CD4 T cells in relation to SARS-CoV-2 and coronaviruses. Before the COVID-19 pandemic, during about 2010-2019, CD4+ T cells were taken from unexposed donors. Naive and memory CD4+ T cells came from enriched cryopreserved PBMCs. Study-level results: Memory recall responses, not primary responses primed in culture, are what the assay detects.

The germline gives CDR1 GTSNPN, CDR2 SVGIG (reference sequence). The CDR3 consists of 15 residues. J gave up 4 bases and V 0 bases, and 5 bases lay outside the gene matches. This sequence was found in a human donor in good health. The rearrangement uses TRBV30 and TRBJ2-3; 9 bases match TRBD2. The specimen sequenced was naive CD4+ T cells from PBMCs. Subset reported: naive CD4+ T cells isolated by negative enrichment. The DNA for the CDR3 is TGTGCCTGGAGTGTTTGGCGGGGGGGCCCAGATACGCAGTATTTT. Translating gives CAWSVWRGGPDTQYF.